The present entry profiles one T cell receptor beta chain with its context. The assay was immunoSEQ multiplex PCR, and TCRdb's table has in-frame clones only and misses some. Of about 46,000 clones in the sample, roughly 80% are singletons; the top ten hold more than 0.75%. This sample was included in a study of memory CD4+ T cells and cytomegalovirus serostatus. The sort gate was single viable CD3+CD4+CD8-CD45RO+ cells for memory CD4+ T cells. Positive selection with CD4 microbeads enriched total CD4+ T cells. Sequencing was performed on memory CD4+ T cells from blood. This TCR derives from an adult in good health and CMV-seronegative.

DNA for the CDR3: TGTGCCAGCCGGGACAGAGGCAATCAGCCCCAGCATTTT. This codes for CASRDRGNQPQHF. The V gene is TRBV6-1, the J gene TRBJ1-5; 7 nucleotides align to TRBD1. The CDR3 has 13 amino acids. Germline CDR1 and CDR2: MNHNS and SASEGT. The V and J ends lost 8 bases and 2 bases, in that order; junction bases with no gene match: 3.